These T cell receptor beta chains were read from a single sample in a study of blood T cell repertoires in COVID-19. Produced via immunoSEQ multiplex PCR; TCRdb's table is partial and in-frame only. The repertoire holds some 240,000 clones, approximately 89% seen once, with roughly 10% in the top ten. The specimen sequenced was peripheral blood. The source is a woman aged 70-85 years with COVID-19, enrolled during active disease. Each CDR3 is given with its conserved first and last residue. The D gene is left open where the match is weak. Clone size is shown for a subset of rows, as once, few, many or a class of expanded clone.

>NA|NA|TRBV6-5|TRBJ2-5
TGTGCCAGCCAGGGGTTTTACATGTTGGTGGAGACCCAGTACTTC
CASQGFYMLVETQYF
>NA|few|TRBV27|TRBJ1-1
TGTGCCAGCAGGGACCGGGACACGGAGACTCTAAACACTGAAGCTTTCTTT
CASRDRDTETLNTEAFF
>NA|NA|TRBV15|TRBJ2-3
TGTGCCACCAGCAGGGGAGGAGGGCAAACAGATACGCAGTATTTT
CATSRGGGQTDTQYF
>NA|NA|TRBV6-5|TRBJ1-4
TGTGCCAGCACCTACACGACTAGGGTCGGTGAAAAACTGTTTTTT
CASTYTTRVGEKLFF
>TRBD1|NA|TRBV28|TRBJ1-3
TGTGCCAGCAGTCTACAGGGGGGTTCTGGAAACACCATATATTTT
CASSLQGGSGNTIYF
>NA|NA|TRBV28|TRBJ1-5
TGTGCCAGCAGTACCTCGTTGCGACCCCAGCATTTT
CASSTSLRPQHF
>TRBD2|NA|TRBV11-3|TRBJ2-7
TGTGCCAGCAACTCCCAGCGGGAGGGTTTCTACGAGCAGTACTTC
CASNSQREGFYEQYF
>NA|NA|TRBV6-5|TRBJ2-3
TGTGCCAGCAGTTATAGGAGCGCAAGCACAGATACGCAGTATTTT
CASSYRSASTDTQYF
>NA|NA|TRBV19|TRBJ1-3
TGTGCCAGTAGTTTAAGGGGGTTCCCTGGAAACACCATATATTTT
CASSLRGFPGNTIYF
>TRBD2|NA|TRBV7-3|TRBJ2-2
TGTGCCAGCAGCCCTAGCGGGAGTCCCAACACCGGGGAGCTGTTTTTT
CASSPSGSPNTGELFF
>TRBD2|NA|TRBV4-1|TRBJ2-2
TGCGCCAGCAGCCAAGACCCCGGGGGGATCGGGGAGCTGTTTTTT
CASSQDPGGIGELFF
>NA|few|TRBV13|TRBJ2-2
TGTGCCAGCAGCTTAGGACAGGGTTATGCCGGGGAGCTGTTTTTT
CASSLGQGYAGELFF
>NA|NA|TRBV2|TRBJ2-6
TGTGCCAGCAGTGACCCGGGAGCTGGGGCCAACGTCCTGACTTTC
CASSDPGAGANVLTF
>TRBD2|NA|TRBV29-1|TRBJ2-3
TGCAGCGTTCACGGGACTAGCGGTTTGCCAGATACGCAGTATTTT
CSVHGTSGLPDTQYF
>NA|once|TRBV12-5|TRBJ2-3
TGTGCTAGTGGTTTGGGACAGGTCACAGATACGCAGTATTTT
CASGLGQVTDTQYF
>TRBD2|NA|TRBV27|TRBJ2-3
TGTGCCAGCAGTTTGGCCCCCCCCCTAGCGGGAGGGAGGACAGATACGCAGTATTTT
CASSLAPPLAGGRTDTQYF
>TRBD1|once|TRBV2|TRBJ1-5
TGTGCCAGCAGTGGCCAGGGGGCCGAGGTCGGCAATCAGCCCCAGCATTTT
CASSGQGAEVGNQPQHF
>NA|once|TRBV15|TRBJ2-2
TGTGCCACCAGCAGAGGGGGACAGAACACCGGGGAGCTGTTTTTT
CATSRGGQNTGELFF
>NA|NA|TRBV5-1|TRBJ2-4
TGCGCCAGCAGCCGCGGACAGTCTGAAAACATTCAGTACTTC
CASSRGQSENIQYF
>NA|NA|TRBV21-1|TRBJ1-1
TGTGCCAGCAGCAAAGCGCTGAATCACGCCCCGAAAAGGGGCTTGAACACTGAAGCTTTCTTT
CASSKALNHAPKRGLNTEAFF